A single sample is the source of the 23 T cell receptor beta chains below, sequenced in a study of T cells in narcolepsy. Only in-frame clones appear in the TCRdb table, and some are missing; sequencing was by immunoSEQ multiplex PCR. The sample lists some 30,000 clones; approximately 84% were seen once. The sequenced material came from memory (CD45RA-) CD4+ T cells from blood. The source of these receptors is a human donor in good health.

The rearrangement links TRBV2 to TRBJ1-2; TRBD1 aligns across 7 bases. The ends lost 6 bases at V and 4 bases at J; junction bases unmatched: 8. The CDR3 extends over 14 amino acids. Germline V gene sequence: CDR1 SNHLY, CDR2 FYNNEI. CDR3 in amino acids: CASRPGQYFYGYTF. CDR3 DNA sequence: TGTGCCAGCAGGCCGGGACAGTATTTCTATGGCTACACCTTC.

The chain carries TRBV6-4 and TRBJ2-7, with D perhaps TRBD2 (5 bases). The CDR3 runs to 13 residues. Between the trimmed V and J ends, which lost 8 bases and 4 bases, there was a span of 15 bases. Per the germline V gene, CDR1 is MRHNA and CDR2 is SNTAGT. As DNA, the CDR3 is TGTGCCAGCGCCGAGGCTAGAGGGTACGAGCAGTACTTC. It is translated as CASAEARGYEQYF.

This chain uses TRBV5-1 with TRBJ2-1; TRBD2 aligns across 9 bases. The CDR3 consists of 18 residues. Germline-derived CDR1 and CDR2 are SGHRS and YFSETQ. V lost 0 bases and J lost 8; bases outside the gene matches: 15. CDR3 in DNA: TGCGCCAGCAGCTTGGAGAGGGCTAGCGGGACGTCATTTCATGAGCAGTTCTTC. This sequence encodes CASSLERASGTSFHEQFF.

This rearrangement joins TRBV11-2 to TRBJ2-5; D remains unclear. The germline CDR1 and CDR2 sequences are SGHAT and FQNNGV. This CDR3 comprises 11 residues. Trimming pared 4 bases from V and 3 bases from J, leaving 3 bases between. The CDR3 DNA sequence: TGTGCCAGCAGCTCAGAAGAGACCCAGTACTTC. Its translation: CASSSEETQYF.

The CDR3 nucleotides are TGTGCCAGCAGTCCCTTAGGGGATGAGCAGTTCTTC. Protein: CASSPLGDEQFF. The V call is TRBV28, the J call TRBJ2-1, with TRBD1 as a possible D gene (5 bases). Germline-derived CDR1 and CDR2 are MDHEN and SYDVKM. The CDR3 loop spans 12 amino acids. V lost 5 bases, J lost 8 bases, and 10 bases lay in between.

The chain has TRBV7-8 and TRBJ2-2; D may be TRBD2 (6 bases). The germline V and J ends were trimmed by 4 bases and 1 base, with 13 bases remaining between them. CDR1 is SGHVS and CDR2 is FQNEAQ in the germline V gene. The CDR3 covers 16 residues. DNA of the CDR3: TGTGCCAGCAGCTCCCGACTAGGCTTGAACACCGGGGAGCTGTTTTTT. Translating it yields CASSSRLGLNTGELFF.

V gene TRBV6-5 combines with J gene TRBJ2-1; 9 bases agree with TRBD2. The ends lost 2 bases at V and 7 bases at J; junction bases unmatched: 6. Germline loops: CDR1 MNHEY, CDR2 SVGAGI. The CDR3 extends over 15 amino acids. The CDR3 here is CASSYRAGGVNEQFF. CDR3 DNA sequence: TGTGCCAGCAGTTACCGTGCGGGGGGGGTGAATGAGCAGTTCTTC.

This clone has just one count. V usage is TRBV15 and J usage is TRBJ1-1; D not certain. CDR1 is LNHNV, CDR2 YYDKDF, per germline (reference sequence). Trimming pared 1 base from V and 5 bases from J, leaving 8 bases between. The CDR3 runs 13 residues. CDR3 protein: CATSRVGSTEAFF. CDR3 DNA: TGTGCCACCAGCAGAGTAGGGTCTACTGAAGCTTTCTTT.

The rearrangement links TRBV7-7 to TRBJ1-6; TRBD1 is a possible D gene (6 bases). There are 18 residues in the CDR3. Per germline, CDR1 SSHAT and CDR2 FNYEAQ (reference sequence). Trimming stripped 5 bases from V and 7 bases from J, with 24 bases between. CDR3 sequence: CASSPPGQTVDSNSPLHF. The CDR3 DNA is TGTGCCAGCAGCCCGCCTGGACAGACTGTGGACTCGAATTCACCCCTCCACTTT.

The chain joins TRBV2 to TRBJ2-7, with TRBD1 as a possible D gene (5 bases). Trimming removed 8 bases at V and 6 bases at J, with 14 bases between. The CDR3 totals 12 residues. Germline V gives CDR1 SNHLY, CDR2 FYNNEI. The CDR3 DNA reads TGTGCCAGCGCCGCACAGGTCACCGAGCAGTACTTC. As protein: CASAAQVTEQYF.

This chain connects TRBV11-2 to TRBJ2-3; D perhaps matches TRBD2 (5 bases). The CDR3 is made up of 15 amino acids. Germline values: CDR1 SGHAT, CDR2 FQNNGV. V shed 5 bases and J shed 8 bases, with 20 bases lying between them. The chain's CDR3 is CASSGPGLRRGTQYF. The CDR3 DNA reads TGTGCCAGCAGCGGACCGGGATTACGACGTGGTACGCAGTATTTT.

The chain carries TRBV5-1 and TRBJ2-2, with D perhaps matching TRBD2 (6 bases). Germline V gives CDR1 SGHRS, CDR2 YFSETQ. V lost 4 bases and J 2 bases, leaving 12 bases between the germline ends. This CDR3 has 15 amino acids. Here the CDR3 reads CASSQGLANTGELFF. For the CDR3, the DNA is TGCGCCAGCAGCCAGGGACTGGCAAACACCGGGGAGCTGTTTTTT.

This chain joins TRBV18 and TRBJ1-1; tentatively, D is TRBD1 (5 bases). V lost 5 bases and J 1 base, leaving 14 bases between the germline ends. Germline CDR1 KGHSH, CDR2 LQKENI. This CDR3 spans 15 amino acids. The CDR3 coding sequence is TGTGCCAGCTCAAGCCGGGGTAGGGGGAACACTGAAGCTTTCTTT. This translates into CASSSRGRGNTEAFF. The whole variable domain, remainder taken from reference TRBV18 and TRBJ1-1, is NAGVMQNPRHLVRRRGQEARLRCSPMKGHSHVYWYRQLPEEGLKFMVYLQKENIIDESGMPKERFSAEFPKEGPSILRIQQVVRGDSAAYFCASSSRGRGNTEAFFGQGTRLTVV.

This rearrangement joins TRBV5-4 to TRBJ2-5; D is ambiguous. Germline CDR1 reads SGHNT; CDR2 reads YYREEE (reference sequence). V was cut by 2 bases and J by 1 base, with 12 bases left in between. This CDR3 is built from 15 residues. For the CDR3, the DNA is TGTGCCAGCAGCTTAAATCGGGCGAGCCAAGAGACCCAGTACTTC. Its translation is CASSLNRASQETQYF.

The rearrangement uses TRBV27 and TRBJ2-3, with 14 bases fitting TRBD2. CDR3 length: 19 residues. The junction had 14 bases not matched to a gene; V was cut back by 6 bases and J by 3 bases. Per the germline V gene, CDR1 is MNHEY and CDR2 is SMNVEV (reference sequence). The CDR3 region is CASSSPGLAGVPNTDTQYF. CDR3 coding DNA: TGTGCCAGCAGCTCCCCGGGACTAGCGGGAGTTCCCAATACAGATACGCAGTATTTT.

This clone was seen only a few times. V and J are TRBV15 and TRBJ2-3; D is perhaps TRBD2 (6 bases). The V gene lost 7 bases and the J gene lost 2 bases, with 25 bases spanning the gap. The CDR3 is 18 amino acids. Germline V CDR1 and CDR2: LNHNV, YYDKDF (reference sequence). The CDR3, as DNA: TGTGCCACCACCACCGGGACTGCAATTCAAAACCCCACAGATACGCAGTATTTT. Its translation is CATTTGTAIQNPTDTQYF.

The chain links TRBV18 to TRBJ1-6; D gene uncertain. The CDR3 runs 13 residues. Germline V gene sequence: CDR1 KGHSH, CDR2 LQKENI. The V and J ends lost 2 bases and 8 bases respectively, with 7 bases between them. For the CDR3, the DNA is TGTGCCAGCTCACCATTTGGCGATTCACCCCTCCACTTT. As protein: CASSPFGDSPLHF.

The CDR3 loop reads CASSMAGTPGETQYF. Here the CDR3 DNA reads TGTGCCAGCAGTATGGCCGGGACGCCGGGAGAGACCCAGTACTTC. The chain has TRBV6-6 and TRBJ2-5, with D possibly called TRBD1 or TRBD2 (5 bases each). V was cut by 5 bases and J by 4 bases, with 17 bases left in between. The CDR3 runs to 15 residues. CDR1 and CDR2 from the germline V gene are MNHNY and SVGAGI (reference sequence).

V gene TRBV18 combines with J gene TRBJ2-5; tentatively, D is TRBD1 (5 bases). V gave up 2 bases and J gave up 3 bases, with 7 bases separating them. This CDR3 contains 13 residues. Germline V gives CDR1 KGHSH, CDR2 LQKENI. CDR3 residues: CASSPGAKETQYF. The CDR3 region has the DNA TGTGCCAGCTCACCAGGGGCGAAAGAGACCCAGTACTTC.

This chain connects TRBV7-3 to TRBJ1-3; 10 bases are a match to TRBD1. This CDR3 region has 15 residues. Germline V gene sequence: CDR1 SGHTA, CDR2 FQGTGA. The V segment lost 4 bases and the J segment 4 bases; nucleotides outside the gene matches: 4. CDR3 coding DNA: TGTGCCAGCAGCTCTGACAGGGGGCTCGGAAACACCATATATTTT. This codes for CASSSDRGLGNTIYF.

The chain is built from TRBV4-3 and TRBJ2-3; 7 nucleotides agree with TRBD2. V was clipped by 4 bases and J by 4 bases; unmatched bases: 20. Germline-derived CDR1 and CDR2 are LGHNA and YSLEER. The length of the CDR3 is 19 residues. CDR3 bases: TGCGCCAGCAGCCCAGGTCGTCAAGCGGGGAGACTTAGAGCAGATACGCAGTATTTT. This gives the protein CASSPGRQAGRLRADTQYF.

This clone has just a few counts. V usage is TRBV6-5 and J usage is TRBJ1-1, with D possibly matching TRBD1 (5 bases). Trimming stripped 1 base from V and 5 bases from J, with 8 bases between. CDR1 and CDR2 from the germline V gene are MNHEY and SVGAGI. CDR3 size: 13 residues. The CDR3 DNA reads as TGTGCCAGCAGTTACTACCGGGGGACTGAAGCTTTCTTT. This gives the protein CASSYYRGTEAFF.

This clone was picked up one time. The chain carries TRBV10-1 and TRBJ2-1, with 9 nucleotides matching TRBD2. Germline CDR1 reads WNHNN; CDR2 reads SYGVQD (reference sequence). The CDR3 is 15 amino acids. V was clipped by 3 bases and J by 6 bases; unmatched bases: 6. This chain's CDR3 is CASSDQRGASNEQFF. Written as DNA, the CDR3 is TGCGCCAGCAGTGATCAGCGGGGGGCCAGCAATGAGCAGTTCTTC.